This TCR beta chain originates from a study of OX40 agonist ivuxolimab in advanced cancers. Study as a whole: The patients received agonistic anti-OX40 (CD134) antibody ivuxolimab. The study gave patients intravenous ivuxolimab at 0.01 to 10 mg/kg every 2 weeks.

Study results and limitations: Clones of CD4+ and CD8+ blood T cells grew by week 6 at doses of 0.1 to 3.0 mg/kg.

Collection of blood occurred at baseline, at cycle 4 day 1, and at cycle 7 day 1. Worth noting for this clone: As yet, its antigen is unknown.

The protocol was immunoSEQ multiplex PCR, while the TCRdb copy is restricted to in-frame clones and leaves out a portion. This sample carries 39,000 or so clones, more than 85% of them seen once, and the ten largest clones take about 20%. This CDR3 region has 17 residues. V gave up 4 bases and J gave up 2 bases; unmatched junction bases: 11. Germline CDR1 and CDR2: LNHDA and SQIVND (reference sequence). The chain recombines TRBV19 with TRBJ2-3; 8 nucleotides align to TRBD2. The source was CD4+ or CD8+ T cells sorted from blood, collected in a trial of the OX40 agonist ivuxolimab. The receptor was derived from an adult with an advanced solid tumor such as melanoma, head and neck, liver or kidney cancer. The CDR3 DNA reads TGTGCCAGTAGTACCGGGGGGGGACTAGGGAACACAGATACGCAGTATTTT. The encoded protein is CASSTGGGLGNTDTQYF.